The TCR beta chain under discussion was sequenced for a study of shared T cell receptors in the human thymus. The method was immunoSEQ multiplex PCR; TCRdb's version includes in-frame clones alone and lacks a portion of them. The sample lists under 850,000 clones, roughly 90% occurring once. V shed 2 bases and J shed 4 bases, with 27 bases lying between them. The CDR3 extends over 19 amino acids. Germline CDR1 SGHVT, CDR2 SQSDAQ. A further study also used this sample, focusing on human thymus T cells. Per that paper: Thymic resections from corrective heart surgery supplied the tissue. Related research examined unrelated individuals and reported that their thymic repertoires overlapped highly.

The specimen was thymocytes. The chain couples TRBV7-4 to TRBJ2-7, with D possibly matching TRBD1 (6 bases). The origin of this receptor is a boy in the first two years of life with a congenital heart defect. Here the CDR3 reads CASSLCSTRTVSSTYEQYF. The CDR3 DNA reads TGTGCCAGCAGCTTATGCTCCACCCGGACAGTCAGCTCAACGTACGAGCAGTACTTC.